Below, one T cell receptor (beta chain) is given with its context. This sample stems from a study of shared clonotypes between healthy human individuals. The run depth of the assay was deep. Method: immunoSEQ multiplex PCR; TCRdb's copy keeps in-frame clones and lacks some. The table shows some 2,000,000 clones, with 95% occurring only once. Donors included only healthy HIV-negative adults lacking recent acute infections or vaccinations. Each sample came from a Caucasian adult donor living in Nashville, Tennessee. The sequence was collected from a man younger than 35 in good health. Sequencing input: naive CD4+ T cells sorted from blood. Subset described: CD45RA+ positively selected.

The DNA for the CDR3 is TGTGCCAGCAGTTTACTCCCCCAGCGGTCCTCCTACGAGCAGTACTTC. Protein: CASSLLPQRSSYEQYF. The chain has TRBV27 and TRBJ2-7; perhaps TRBD2 as D (5 bases). Trimming removed 2 bases at V and 0 bases at J, with 14 bases between. CDR1 and CDR2 from the germline V gene are MNHEY and SMNVEV (reference sequence). This CDR3 spans 16 amino acids.